Listed below are T cell receptor beta chains from one sample, sequenced in a study of monozygotic twins with inflammatory bowel disease. Each CDR3 protein gets one entry in TCRdb, which reprocessed the 5' RACE reads and gives no DNA. Its listing shows more than 350,000 distinct CDR3 sequences. The sample was blood. These receptors were collected from a human donor with ulcerative colitis or Crohn's disease, or a healthy co-twin of an affected twin (not recorded which). CDR3s include the opening cysteine and the closing phenylalanine or tryptophan.

CDR3 protein	V gene	J gene
CSVEGEGGNTEAFF	TRBV29-1	TRBJ1-1
CAISDRGTSGGASGSYNEQFF	TRBV10-3	TRBJ2-1
CASGRLGSGANVLTF	TRBV5-8	TRBJ2-6
CASSASTSGSVDEQFF	TRBV9	TRBJ2-1
CASSSGQGGSGYTF	TRBV5-1	TRBJ1-2
CATSDAGAPPGELFF	TRBV24-1	TRBJ2-2
CASNAVGGDSLGELFF	TRBV28	TRBJ2-2
CASNRQGASNQPQHF	TRBV19	TRBJ1-5
CASSLTGELDSGELFF	TRBV28	TRBJ2-2
CASSLAGDRAYEQYF	TRBV5-1	TRBJ2-7
CASSLDSGRSNEQFF	TRBV12-3/TRBV12-4	TRBJ2-1
CASSSYPRAGEANEQFF	TRBV7-3	TRBJ2-1
CASSRGGTTNTEAFF	TRBV18	TRBJ1-1
CASSQDWRAGELFF	TRBV4-1	TRBJ2-2
CAWIAGGGTEAFF	TRBV30	TRBJ1-1
CASSWDRGQPQHF	TRBV5-8	TRBJ1-5